The entry below gives a single T cell receptor (beta chain) sequence along with its context. The antigen is not known. The authors ran a second PCR of 7 to 11 cycles using a sample-barcoded 5' primer and a J-beta primer mix. Researchers report that each sample yielded at least 3 million CDR3-containing paired-end reads. TCRdb called the 5' RACE reads again in MiXCR, with one record for every CDR3 protein. This table holds 800,000 or so distinct CDR3 sequences, roughly 46% found once. The CDR3 runs to 13 residues. The germline CDR1 and CDR2 sequences are SGHTA and FQGNSA. Trimming removed 1 base at V and 8 bases at J, with 9 bases between. The data are from a study of blood T cells in healthy people across ages. Study observations and caveats: Estimated diversity that came from one million T cells was considered an underestimate.

Sequenced: blood. The chain is built from TRBV7-2 and TRBJ2-4; no firm D call. The TCR comes from a man aged 80 or over in good health. For the CDR3, the DNA is TGTGCCAGCAGCTTAGGGGCTTGGGACATTCAGTACTTC. This translates into CASSLGAWDIQYF. Together with reference TRBV7-2 and TRBJ2-4, the CDR3 gives the full variable domain: GAGVSQSPSNKVTEKGKDVELRCDPISGHTALYWYRQSLGQGLEFLIYFQGNSAPDKSGLPSDRFSAERTGGSVSTLTIQRTQQEDSAVYLCASSLGAWDIQYFGAGTRLSVL.